The 24 T cell receptor beta chains presented below share a single source sample, sequenced in a study of blood T cell repertoires in COVID-19. The assay was immunoSEQ multiplex PCR, and TCRdb's table has in-frame clones only and misses some. The sample yields 120,000 or so clones, 55% to 75% seen once. Sequencing input: peripheral blood. Receptors originate from a woman between 65 and 79 years old with acute or convalescent COVID-19.

The chain is built from TRBV11-2 and TRBJ2-2; D might be TRBD1 (5 bases). CDR1 and CDR2 from the germline V gene are SGHAT and FQNNGV. The CDR3 totals 15 residues. The ends were cut back, 1 base at V and 7 bases at J, with 13 bases in the middle. CDR3 in amino acids: CASSLVQAPSGELFF. As DNA, the CDR3 is TGTGCCAGCAGCTTAGTACAGGCCCCGAGCGGGGAGCTGTTTTTT.

This clone has just one count. V is TRBV28 and J is TRBJ2-7; 8 nucleotides align to TRBD2. The CDR3 length is 15 residues. In germline, CDR1 is MDHEN, CDR2 SYDVKM. V lost 6 bases and J lost 5; bases outside the gene matches: 12. CDR3 loop: CASRGVRGGLDEQYF. The CDR3 DNA is TGTGCCAGCAGAGGTGTACGCGGGGGGCTCGACGAGCAGTACTTC.

V and J are TRBV10-3 and TRBJ2-7, with TRBD1 matching over 8 bases. This CDR3 spans 13 amino acids. Germline V gene data show CDR1 as ENHRY and CDR2 as SYGVKD. The V gene end was trimmed by 6 bases and the J gene end by 0 bases; junction bases not matched to a gene: 1. CDR3 sequence reads: CAIRGTGSYEQYF. The CDR3, as DNA: TGTGCCATCAGGGGGACAGGCTCCTACGAGCAGTACTTC.

This chain connects TRBV6-1 to TRBJ2-2; TRBD1 matches 10 bases. The CDR3 loop spans 16 amino acids. CDR1 is MNHNS and CDR2 is SASEGT in the germline V gene. The J segment lost 3 bases and the V segment lost 4 bases, leaving 5 bases of the junction unmatched. The DNA of the CDR3 is TGTGCCAGCAGTGTAATGACAGGGGGCCACACCGGGGAGCTGTTTTTT. Encoded protein: CASSVMTGGHTGELFF.

The count of this clone is one. This chain links TRBV4-1 with TRBJ1-2, with TRBD1 matching over 8 bases. The germline CDR1 and CDR2 sequences are MGHRA and YSYEKL. The CDR3 sequence is 13 residues long. With V trimmed by 1 base and J by 8 bases, 3 bases remained unmatched. This CDR3 reads CASSQGTGYGYTF. In nucleotides, the CDR3 is TGCGCCAGCAGCCAAGGGACAGGGTACGGCTACACCTTC.

J is TRBJ1-1 and V is TRBV24-1; D may be TRBD1 (6 bases). V was shortened by 4 bases and J by 0 bases, with 14 bases between the two germline ends. The germline CDR1 and CDR2 sequences are KGHDR and SFDVKD. This CDR3 is 16 amino acids long. The CDR3 spells CATSESGVGVNTEAFF. CDR3 sequence (DNA): TGTGCCACCAGTGAATCAGGGGTGGGGGTGAACACTGAAGCTTTCTTT.

This clone has a single count. The rearrangement joins TRBV5-8 to TRBJ2-2; D may be TRBD1 (6 bases). CDR3 length: 16 amino acids. Germline CDR1 reads SGHTS; CDR2 reads YDEGEE. Trimming shortened V by 5 bases and J by 5 bases, and 19 bases separated the two germline ends. CDR3 residues: CASRATGRGDTGELFF. The CDR3 region has the DNA TGTGCCAGCAGGGCCACGGGCAGGGGAGATACCGGGGAGCTGTTTTTT.

CDR3 amino acids: CASSPTDDNEQFF. The CDR3 nucleotides are TGTGCCAGCAGTCCGACAGACGACAATGAGCAGTTCTTC. The chain combines TRBV12-3 or TRBV12-4 with TRBJ2-1; TRBD1 is a possible D gene (5 bases). The CDR3 sequence is 13 residues long. The V end lost 5 bases, the J end lost 5 bases, and 10 bases lay between the germline ends.

The chain joins TRBV5-5 to TRBJ2-3; a possible D gene is TRBD2 (5 bases). Germline V gene sequence: CDR1 SGHKS, CDR2 YYEKEE (reference sequence). There are 12 residues in the CDR3. The V end lost 1 base, the J end lost 5 bases, and 5 bases lay between the germline ends. The CDR3 region has the DNA TGTGCCAGCAGCTTGCGGGAAGATACGCAGTATTTT. Translated: CASSLREDTQYF.

At least ten counts were recorded for this clone. This rearrangement joins TRBV6-6 to TRBJ1-1; D possibly corresponds to TRBD1 (6 bases). V was shortened by 10 bases and J by 3 bases, with 18 bases between the two germline ends. Germline-derived CDR1 and CDR2 are MNHNY and SVGAGI (reference sequence). CDR3 size: 14 residues. CDR3 sequence: CATSPQGRDTEAFF. CDR3 sequence (DNA): TGTGCCACCTCCCCCCAGGGGAGGGACACTGAAGCTTTCTTT.

CDR3 sequence (DNA): TGTGCCAGCAGTGGACAGGGTAGCTCCTATAATTCACCCCTCCACTTT. Translated, it gives CASSGQGSSYNSPLHF. V and J are TRBV2 and TRBJ1-6, with 7 bases fitting TRBD1. V shed 4 bases, J shed 0 bases, and the junction held 3 bases outside the gene matches. This CDR3 is 16 amino acids long. Per germline, CDR1 SNHLY and CDR2 FYNNEI. Supplemented by reference TRBV2 and TRBJ1-6, the full variable domain reads EPEVTQTPSHQVTQMGQEVILRCVPISNHLYFYWYRQILGQKVEFLVSFYNNEISEKSEIFDDQFSVERPDGSNFTLKIRSTKLEDSAMYFCASSGQGSSYNSPLHFGNGTRLTVT.

J is TRBJ1-6 and V is TRBV30; TRBD1 aligns across 7 bases. This CDR3 has 14 amino acids. The J segment lost 6 bases and the V segment lost 3 bases, leaving 5 bases of the junction unmatched. Germline V CDR1 and CDR2: GTSNPN, SVGIG (reference sequence). CDR3 nucleotide sequence: TGTGCCTGGAGGGGGACAGTAGCTAATTCACCCCTCCACTTT. Its translation is CAWRGTVANSPLHF.

The V call is TRBV30, the J call TRBJ1-6, with 8 bases matching TRBD1. Germline trimming cut 0 bases from V and 8 bases from J; bases unmatched to any gene: 3. CDR1 and CDR2 (germline): GTSNPN, SVGIG (reference sequence). The length of the CDR3 is 14 residues. CDR3 residues: CAWSVGQGDSPLHF. As DNA, the CDR3 is TGTGCCTGGAGTGTCGGACAGGGCGATTCACCCCTCCACTTT.

In nucleotides, the CDR3 is TGCGCCAGCAGCCAGACTAGTTCCTACAATGAGCAGTTCTTC. Translation: CASSQTSSYNEQFF. This rearrangement joins TRBV5-1 to TRBJ2-1, with D perhaps matching TRBD2 (6 bases). V dropped 4 bases and J dropped 1 base, with 9 bases sitting between them. The V gene's germline CDR1 is SGHRS and CDR2 YFSETQ. The CDR3 extends over 14 amino acids.

V gene TRBV27 combines with J gene TRBJ1-2; no firm D call. Germline CDR1 reads MNHEY; CDR2 reads SMNVEV (reference sequence). Trimming stripped 2 bases from V and 8 bases from J, with 12 bases between. CDR3 length: 13 residues. The CDR3 spells CASSLREGGGYTF. CDR3 coding DNA: TGTGCCAGCAGTTTACGTGAGGGCGGCGGCTACACCTTC.

The chain has TRBV5-1 and TRBJ1-2; TRBD1 agrees at 10 bases. Germline V lookup: CDR1 SGHRS, CDR2 YFSETQ. The trim removed 0 bases at V and 0 bases at J, leaving 5 bases unmatched. The CDR3 runs to 17 residues. CDR3 nucleotides: TGCGCCAGCAGCTTGGGGACAGGGGGTAAAGCTAACTATGGCTACACCTTC. Amino acids: CASSLGTGGKANYGYTF.

In this sample, this clone turned up a few times. V usage is TRBV28 and J usage is TRBJ1-5; 10 bases fit TRBD1. Trimming took 3 bases from V and 2 from J; bases not matched to a gene: 4. This CDR3 is 16 amino acids long. Germline V gene lookup returns CDR1 MDHEN and CDR2 SYDVKM. The CDR3 region has the DNA TGTGCCAGCAGTTTGTGGACAGGGGGAGGCAATCAGCCCCAGCATTTT. Amino acids: CASSLWTGGGNQPQHF.

V usage is TRBV3-1 (or the pseudogene TRBV3-2) and J usage is TRBJ2-1; 8 bases match TRBD2. Trimming removed 0 bases from V and 7 bases from J; junction bases left unmatched: 14. In germline, CDR1 is LGHDT, CDR2 YNNKEL (reference sequence). There are 18 residues in the CDR3. The CDR3 coding sequence is TGTGCCAGCAGCCAAGATCGGGGACTGCGCGGGGGGAATAATGAGCAGTTCTTC. Translating it yields CASSQDRGLRGGNNEQFF.

The chain has TRBV28 and TRBJ1-6, with a possible D match to TRBD1 (5 bases). The germline V and J ends were trimmed by 2 bases and 0 bases, with 14 bases remaining between them. Germline lookup yields CDR1 MDHEN and CDR2 SYDVKM. The CDR3 contains 18 residues. The CDR3 DNA sequence: TGTGCCAGCAGTTTAAGACAGTATCGGAGCTCCTATAATTCACCCCTCCACTTT. Translation gives CASSLRQYRSSYNSPLHF.

This clone was recorded at least ten times. This chain uses TRBV5-1 with TRBJ2-3; TRBD1 matches 9 bases. This CDR3 has 14 amino acids. Germline loops: CDR1 SGHRS, CDR2 YFSETQ. V lost 2 bases to trimming and J lost 3 bases; unmatched junction nucleotides: 1. CDR3 residues: CASSLQGATDTQYF. The CDR3 region has the DNA TGCGCCAGCAGCTTACAGGGGGCGACAGATACGCAGTATTTT.

This clone was picked up many times. The CDR3 spells CASSTGGNSNQPQHF. CDR3 coding DNA: TGTGCCAGCAGCACAGGGGGCAATAGCAATCAGCCCCAGCATTTT. This chain joins TRBV5-4 and TRBJ1-5; 9 bases map to TRBD1. This CDR3 contains 15 residues. Germline assignment: CDR1 SGHNT and CDR2 YYREEE (reference sequence). V gave up 4 bases and J gave up 0 bases; unmatched junction bases: 2.

This clone was found a few times. This chain links TRBV6-6 with TRBJ1-1; TRBD1 agrees at 7 bases. This CDR3 spans 14 amino acids. J was trimmed by 8 bases and V by 2 bases; bases with no gene match: 8. CDR1 is MNHNY and CDR2 is SVGAGI in the germline V gene (reference sequence). The CDR3 coding sequence is TGTGCCAGCAGTTACCCCGGGACAGTGCTAGAAGCTTTCTTT. It specifies CASSYPGTVLEAFF.

This clone was observed a few times. The chain carries TRBV19 and TRBJ1-1; TRBD1 might be the D (6 bases). The V and J ends lost 11 bases and 4 bases respectively, with 20 bases between them. There are 14 residues in the CDR3. Germline assignment: CDR1 LNHDA and CDR2 SQIVND (reference sequence). The CDR3 region has the DNA TGTGCCGCTGGTGGAGGAAGGGGGAGCACTGAAGCTTTCTTT. Translating gives CAAGGGRGSTEAFF. The variable domain in full, completed from reference TRBV19 and TRBJ1-1, reads DGGITQSPKYLFRKEGQNVTLSCEQNLNHDAMYWYRQDPGQGLRLIYYSQIVNDFQKGDIAEGYSVSREKKESFPLTVTSAQKNPTAFYLCAAGGGRGSTEAFFGQGTRLTVV.

This clone occurred once. The chain couples TRBV30 to TRBJ2-1, with TRBD2 matching 9 bases. The CDR3 has 13 residues. The V gene's germline CDR1 is GTSNPN and CDR2 SVGIG (reference sequence). The CDR3 loop reads CAEQREAGDEQFF. For the CDR3, the DNA is TGTGCTGAACAGCGGGAGGCGGGGGATGAGCAGTTCTTC.